This T cell receptor beta chain stems from a study of shared clonotypes between healthy human individuals. Looked up from germline, CDR1 is SGHVS and CDR2 is FNYEAQ. V lost 7 bases to trimming and J lost 7 bases, with 8 bases between them. This CDR3 has 11 amino acids. The table came from immunoSEQ multiplex PCR; TCRdb's copy has only in-frame clones and leaves some out. Among a few million clones listed, 85% to 95% were seen once. In this sample, this clone turned up once. What it binds is unknown. Study results and caveats: Around 4.9% of naive CD4 clonotypes were shared across four donors.

The J gene is TRBJ2-1, the V gene TRBV7-6, with D perhaps TRBD1 or TRBD2 (5 bases each). Sequencing used naive CD4+ T cells sorted from blood. The subset: CD45RA+ positively selected. The clonotype comes from a man between 18 and 29 years old in good health. The CDR3 reads CASTRGNEQFF. CDR3 sequence (DNA): TGTGCCAGCACGAGGGGTAATGAGCAGTTCTTC.